This note documents a single T cell receptor (beta chain) sequence. Its specificity is unknown. The germline V gene has CDR1 KGHSH and CDR2 LQKENI. The CDR3 is 15 residues long. Trimming shortened V by 3 bases and J by 2 bases, and 12 bases separated the two germline ends. This record belongs to a study of T cell responses to AZD1222 COVID-19 vaccine. General study findings and limits: Baseline seropositivity occurred in only 5 or 6 AZD1222 recipients. Two doses of AZD1222 preceded a rise in Spike-specific TCR breadth and depth. Vaccine-associated CD4 TCRs spanned spike, dominant at 160-218 and 743-854. Scientists sampled the repertoires only once the peak T cell response had passed.

Sequencing used immunoSEQ multiplex PCR; TCRdb keeps in-frame clones, though not all of them. The sample holds approximately 120,000 clones, around 87% seen once. V gene TRBV18 combines with J gene TRBJ2-3; D gene ambiguous. The sample in question was peripheral blood, obtained 28 days after the second AZD1222 dose. This receptor was taken from an adult who received the AZD1222 COVID-19 vaccine. The CDR3 spells CASSPETRYTDTQYF. The CDR3 DNA sequence: TGTGCCAGCTCACCCGAGACAAGGTACACAGATACGCAGTATTTT.